The TCR beta chain described here comes from a study of blood T cell repertoires in COVID-19. Study-level background: The study drew acute and convalescent COVID-19 samples from the United States, Italy and Spain.

Authors' methods: Cell counts per sample came from amplifying reference gene primers. The protocol was immunoSEQ multiplex PCR, while the TCRdb copy is restricted to in-frame clones and leaves out a portion. The V and J calls and clone size were taken over from that table, and D and trimming were inferred from the DNA. The data show under 250,000 clones, roughly 85% seen once. The participants were between roughly 18 and 100 years old and came from 24 US areas. Categorization into cohorts depended on clinical history that participants reported. This clone was found once. This clonotype was obtained from a woman aged 45-60 years with acute COVID-19. Material for sequencing was PBMCs or T cells enriched from blood (not recorded which).

Here the CDR3 reads CASSLSGIYEQYF. The CDR3 nucleotides are TGTGCCAGCAGCTTGTCAGGGATCTACGAGCAGTACTTC. The chain is built from TRBV5-6 and TRBJ2-7; TRBD1 might be the D (5 bases). Per the germline V gene, CDR1 is SGHDT and CDR2 is YYEEEE. The V gene lost 1 base and the J gene lost 3 bases, with 8 bases spanning the gap. The CDR3 covers 13 residues.